This T cell receptor (beta chain) was profiled in a study of T cell responses to AZD1222 COVID-19 vaccine. Study-wide results and caveats: Vaccine-related CD4 TCRs covered spike, predominating at 160-218 and 743-854.

Only one count was recorded for this clone. Its antigen is as yet unknown. TCRdb keeps only in-frame clones here, not all; method: immunoSEQ multiplex PCR. The sample has about 110,000 clones, more than 85% seen once. The CDR3 covers 15 residues. CDR1 is SGHTS and CDR2 is YDEGEE in the germline V gene. V was pared by 5 bases and J by 3 bases, with 10 bases of the junction left unmatched. This specimen was peripheral blood, taken on day 0 of AZD1222 vaccination. This TCR came from an adult in good health. The chain is built from TRBV5-8 and TRBJ1-1, with 7 bases that match TRBD1. The CDR3 spells CASSSGTVGDTEAFF. The CDR3 nucleotides read TGTGCCAGCAGTTCCGGGACAGTTGGGGACACTGAAGCTTTCTTT.